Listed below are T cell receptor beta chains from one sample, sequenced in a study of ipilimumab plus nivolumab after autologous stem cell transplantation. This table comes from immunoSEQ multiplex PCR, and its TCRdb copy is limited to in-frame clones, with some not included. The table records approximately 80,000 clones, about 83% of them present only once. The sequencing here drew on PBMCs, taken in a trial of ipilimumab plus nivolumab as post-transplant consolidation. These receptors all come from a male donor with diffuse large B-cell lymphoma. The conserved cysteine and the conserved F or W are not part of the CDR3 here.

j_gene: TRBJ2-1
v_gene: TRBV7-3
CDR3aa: ASSPPGDNEQF

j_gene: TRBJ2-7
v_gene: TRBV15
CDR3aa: ATKGQAYEQY

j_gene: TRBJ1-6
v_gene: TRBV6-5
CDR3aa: ASSHTQDSDSPLH

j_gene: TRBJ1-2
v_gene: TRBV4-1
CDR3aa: ASSQGTDRGVNYGYT

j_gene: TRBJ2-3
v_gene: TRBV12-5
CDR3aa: ASLPGTGLSTDTQY

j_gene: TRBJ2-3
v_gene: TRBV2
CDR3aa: ASSGTIRTDTQY

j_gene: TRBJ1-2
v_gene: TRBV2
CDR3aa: ASSAQGQFYGYT

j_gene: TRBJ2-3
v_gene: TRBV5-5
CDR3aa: ASSLVPSGGTDTQY

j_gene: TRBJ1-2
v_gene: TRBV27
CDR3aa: ASSLLERGTGYT

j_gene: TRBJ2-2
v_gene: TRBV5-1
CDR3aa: ASSLGIRQGGNTGELF

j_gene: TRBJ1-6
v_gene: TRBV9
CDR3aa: ASGATGGNSPLH

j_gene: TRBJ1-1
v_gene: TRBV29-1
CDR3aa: SVAAVGNTEAF

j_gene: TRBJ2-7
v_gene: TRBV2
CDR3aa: ASRGTAAYEQY

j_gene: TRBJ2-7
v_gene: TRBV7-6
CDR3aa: ASSLANYYEQY

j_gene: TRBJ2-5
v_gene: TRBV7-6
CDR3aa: ASSLGGQGAWKTQY

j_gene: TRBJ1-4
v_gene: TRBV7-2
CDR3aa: ASSLRFNEKLF

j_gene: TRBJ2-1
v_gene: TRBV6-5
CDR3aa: ASNSQSSYNEQF

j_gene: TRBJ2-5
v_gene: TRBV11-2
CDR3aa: ASSPGSGLETQY

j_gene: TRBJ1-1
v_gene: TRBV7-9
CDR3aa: ASSLTNRGRPEAF

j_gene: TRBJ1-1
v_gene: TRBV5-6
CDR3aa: ASSFYYRTEAF

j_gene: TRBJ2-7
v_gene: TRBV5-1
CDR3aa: ASSLGRLATYEQY

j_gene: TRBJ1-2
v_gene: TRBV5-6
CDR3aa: ASSYRIGANYGYT

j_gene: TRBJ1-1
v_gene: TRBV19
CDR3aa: ASATGARAEAF

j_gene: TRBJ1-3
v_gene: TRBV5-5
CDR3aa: ASRVTSGNTIY

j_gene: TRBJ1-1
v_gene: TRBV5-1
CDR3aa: ASSLGIQGISF

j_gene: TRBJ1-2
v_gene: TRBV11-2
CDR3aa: ASSSLITNYGYT

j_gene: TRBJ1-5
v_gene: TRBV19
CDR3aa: ASSNGQESYQPQH

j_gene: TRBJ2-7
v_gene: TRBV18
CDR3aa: ASSSNRDEQY

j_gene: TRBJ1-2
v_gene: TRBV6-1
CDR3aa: ASSVRGALHGYT

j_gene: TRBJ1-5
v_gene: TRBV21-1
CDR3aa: ASSKVGQGNSNQPQH

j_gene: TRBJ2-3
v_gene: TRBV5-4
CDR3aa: ASSLEVGLAGTDTQY

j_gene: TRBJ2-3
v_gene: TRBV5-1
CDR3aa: ASSTGLASDTQY

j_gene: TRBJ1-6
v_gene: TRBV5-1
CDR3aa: ASRGSAVNSPLH

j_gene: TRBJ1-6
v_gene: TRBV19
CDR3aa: ASNANRNSPLH

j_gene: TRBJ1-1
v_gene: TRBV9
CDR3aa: ASSPMTGRTEAF

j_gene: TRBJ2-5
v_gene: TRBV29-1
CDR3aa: SALWAQQETQY

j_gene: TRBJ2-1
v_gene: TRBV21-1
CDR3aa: ASSKKDRGVDEQF

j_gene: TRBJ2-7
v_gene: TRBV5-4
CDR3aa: ASSRWDGSYEQY

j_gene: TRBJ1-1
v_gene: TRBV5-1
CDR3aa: ASSLLGYTEAF

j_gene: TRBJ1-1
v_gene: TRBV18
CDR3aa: ASSPGTSEAF

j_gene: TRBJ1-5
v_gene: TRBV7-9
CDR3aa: ASSLGRQPQH

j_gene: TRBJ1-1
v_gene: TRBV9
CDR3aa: ASSPSPDTEAF

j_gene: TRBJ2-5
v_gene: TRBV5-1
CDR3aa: ASSQDGWGTQETQY

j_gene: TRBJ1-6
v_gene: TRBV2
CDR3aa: ASRQTGGVTNSPLH

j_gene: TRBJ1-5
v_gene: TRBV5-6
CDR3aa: ASSLGGMGNQPQH

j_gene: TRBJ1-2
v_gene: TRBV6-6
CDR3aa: ASSYGTGAYGYT

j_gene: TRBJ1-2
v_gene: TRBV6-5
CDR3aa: ASSAQGTGGYT

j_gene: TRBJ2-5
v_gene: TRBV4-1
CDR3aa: ASSQASRGLAAQY

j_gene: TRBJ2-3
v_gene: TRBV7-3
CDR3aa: ASSPLGGSGGADTQY

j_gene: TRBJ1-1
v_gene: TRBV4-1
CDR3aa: ASSRLPTAMNTEAF

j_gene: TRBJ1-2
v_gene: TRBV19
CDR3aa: ASSIDPRDYGYT